This T cell receptor beta chain was sequenced for a study of OX40 agonist ivuxolimab in advanced cancers. Study overall: Ivuxolimab, an antibody acting as an agonist of OX40 (CD134), was used to treat patients. Having had anti-PD-1, anti-PD-L1 or anti-CTLA-4 therapy before was allowed, and roughly 38% had some.

Patients who had autoimmune disease history or got systemic immunosuppression were left out. On cycle 4 day 1 and cycle 7 day 1, as well as at baseline, blood was sampled. The V and J ends lost 3 bases and 2 bases, in that order; junction bases with no gene match: 6. The germline V gene encodes CDR1 SQVTM and CDR2 ANQGSEA. The CDR3 consists of 15 residues. Method: immunoSEQ multiplex PCR; TCRdb's copy keeps in-frame clones and lacks some. The repertoire holds roughly 80,000 clones, with 90% as singletons. The chain combines TRBV29-1 with TRBJ2-3; 9 nucleotides match TRBD1. The sequence came from an adult with an advanced solid tumor such as melanoma, head and neck, liver or kidney cancer. The sample in question was CD4+ or CD8+ T cells sorted from blood, obtained in a trial of the OX40 agonist ivuxolimab. The CDR3 sequence is CSVDGDRATTDTQYF. DNA for the CDR3: TGCAGCGTTGACGGGGACAGGGCTACCACAGATACGCAGTATTTT.